This TCR beta chain was documented in a study of cytomegalovirus exposure and HLA in healthy donors. Turning to the study itself: A data release that came early held approximately 85 million unique TCRs from HLA-typed donors.

Study observations and caveats: HLA allele associations emerged for around 16,000 TCR beta sequences in a later analysis, at 0.05 false discovery rate. DRB1 had the most TCR associations and HLA-C the fewest, a later analysis found, with rates varying by HLA locus. In an earlier analysis, most TCR beta V segments were productive about 87% or about 30% of the time.

Notes on this clone: The antigen remains unidentified.

PCR involved 60 Vbeta and 13 Jbeta primers. Produced via immunoSEQ multiplex PCR; TCRdb's table is partial and in-frame only. The sample carries around 150,000 clones, 60% to 80% recorded once. Trimming at V came to 8 bases and at J to 4 bases, leaving 6 bases not matched to a gene. CDR3 size: 15 residues. The V gene's germline CDR1 is SGHRS and CDR2 YFSETQ. The chain uses TRBV5-1 and TRBJ2-1; 13 bases align to TRBD2. Sequenced: PBMCs. The source is a woman between 45 and 60 years old in good health and CMV-seropositive. CDR3 nucleotide sequence: TGCGCCAGTAATAAGGGACTAGCGGGGTACAATGAGCAGTTCTTC. Translation gives CASNKGLAGYNEQFF.